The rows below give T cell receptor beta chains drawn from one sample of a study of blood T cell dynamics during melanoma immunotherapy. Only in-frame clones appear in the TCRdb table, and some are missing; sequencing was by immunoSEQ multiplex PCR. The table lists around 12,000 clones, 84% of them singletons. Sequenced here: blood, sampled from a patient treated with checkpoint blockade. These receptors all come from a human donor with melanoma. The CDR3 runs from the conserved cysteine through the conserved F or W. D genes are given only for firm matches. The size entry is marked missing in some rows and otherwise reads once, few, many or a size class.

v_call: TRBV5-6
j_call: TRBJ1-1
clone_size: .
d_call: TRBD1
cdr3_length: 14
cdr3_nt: TGTGCCAGCAGCCCAGGGGGCGAGGGCAGTGAAGCTTTCTTT
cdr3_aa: CASSPGGEGSEAFF

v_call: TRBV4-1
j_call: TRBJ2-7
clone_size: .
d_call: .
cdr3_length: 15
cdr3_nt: TGCGCCAGCAGCCCATGGACAGCTGACTCCTACGAGCAGTACTTC
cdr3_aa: CASSPWTADSYEQYF

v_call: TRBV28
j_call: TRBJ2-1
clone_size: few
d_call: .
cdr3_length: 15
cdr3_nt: TGTGCCACATCTCCATCAGGGAGCTCCTACAATGAGCAGTTCTTC
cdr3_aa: CATSPSGSSYNEQFF

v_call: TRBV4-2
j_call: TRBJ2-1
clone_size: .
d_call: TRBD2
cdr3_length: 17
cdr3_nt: TGTGCCAGCAGCCAAGATTCAGCGGGGGACCCCTACAATGAGCAGTTCTTC
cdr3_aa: CASSQDSAGDPYNEQFF

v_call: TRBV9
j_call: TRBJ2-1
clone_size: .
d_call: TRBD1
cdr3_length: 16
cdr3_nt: TGTGCCAGCAGCGCCAAGACAGGGGGCTTGGACAATGAGCAGTTCTTC
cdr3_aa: CASSAKTGGLDNEQFF

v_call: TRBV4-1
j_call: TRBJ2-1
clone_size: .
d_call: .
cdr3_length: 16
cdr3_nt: TGCGCCAGCAGCCAAGGGTGGGGAGACGTCTACAATGAGCAGTTCTTC
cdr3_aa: CASSQGWGDVYNEQFF

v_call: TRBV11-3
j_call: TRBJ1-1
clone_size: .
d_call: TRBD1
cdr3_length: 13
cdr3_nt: TGTGCCAGCAAGCGACAGGGGAGCACTGAAGCTTTCTTT
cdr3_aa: CASKRQGSTEAFF

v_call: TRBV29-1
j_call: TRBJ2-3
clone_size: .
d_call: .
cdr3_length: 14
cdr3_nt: TGCAGCGTTGATTCCGGGGGCGTGGCAGATACGCAGTATTTT
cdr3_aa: CSVDSGGVADTQYF

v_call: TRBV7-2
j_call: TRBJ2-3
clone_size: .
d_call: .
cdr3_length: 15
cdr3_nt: TGTGCCAGCAGCTTAGCTAACTCGAGAGGAGATACGCAGTATTTT
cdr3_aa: CASSLANSRGDTQYF

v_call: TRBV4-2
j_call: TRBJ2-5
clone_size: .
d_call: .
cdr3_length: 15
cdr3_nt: TGTGCCAGCAGCCCAGCCAGCAGGGTAGAAGAGACCCAGTACTTC
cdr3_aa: CASSPASRVEETQYF

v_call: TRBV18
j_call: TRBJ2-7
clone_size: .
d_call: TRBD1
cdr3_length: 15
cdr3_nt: TGTGCCAGCTCACAGGGACAGGGGCCCAACTACGAGCAGTACTTC
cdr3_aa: CASSQGQGPNYEQYF

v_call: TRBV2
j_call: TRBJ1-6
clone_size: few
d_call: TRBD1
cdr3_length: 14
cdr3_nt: TGTGCCAGCAGACCGGGACAGGGGAATTCACCCCTCCACTTT
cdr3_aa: CASRPGQGNSPLHF

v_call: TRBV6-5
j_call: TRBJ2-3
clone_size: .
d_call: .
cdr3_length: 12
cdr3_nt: TGTGCCAGCAGTTACTTTTCAGATACGCAGTATTTT
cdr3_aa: CASSYFSDTQYF

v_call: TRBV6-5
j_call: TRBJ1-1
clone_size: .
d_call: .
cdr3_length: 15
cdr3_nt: TGTGCCAGCAGTTATACCAGGGGTTTTAAAACTGAAGCTTTCTTT
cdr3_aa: CASSYTRGFKTEAFF

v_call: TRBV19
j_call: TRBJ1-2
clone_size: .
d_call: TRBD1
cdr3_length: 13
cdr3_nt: TGTGCCAGTAGCCCCGGACAGGGATATGGCTACACCTTC
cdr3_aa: CASSPGQGYGYTF

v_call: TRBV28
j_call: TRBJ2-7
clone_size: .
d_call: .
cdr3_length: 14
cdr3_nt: TGTGCCAGCAGCCGGACAGCAGCCCCCTACGAGCAGTACTTC
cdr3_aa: CASSRTAAPYEQYF

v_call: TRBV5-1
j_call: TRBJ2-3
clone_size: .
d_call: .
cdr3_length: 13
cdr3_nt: TGCGCCAGCAGCTCCGGTAGCACAGATACGCAGTATTTT
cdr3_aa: CASSSGSTDTQYF

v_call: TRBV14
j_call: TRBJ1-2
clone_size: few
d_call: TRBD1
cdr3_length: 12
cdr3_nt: TGTGCCAGCAGCCTACAGGGGCGGCGCTACACCTTC
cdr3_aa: CASSLQGRRYTF

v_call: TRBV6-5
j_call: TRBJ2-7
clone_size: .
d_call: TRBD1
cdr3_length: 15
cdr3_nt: TGTGCCAGCAGTTCATCCGGGACAGTAACCTACGAGCAGTACTTC
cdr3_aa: CASSSSGTVTYEQYF

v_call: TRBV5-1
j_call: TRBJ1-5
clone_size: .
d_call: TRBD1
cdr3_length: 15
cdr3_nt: TGCGCCAGCAGCTCTACAGGGGAACGGAATCAGCCCCAGCATTTT
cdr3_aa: CASSSTGERNQPQHF

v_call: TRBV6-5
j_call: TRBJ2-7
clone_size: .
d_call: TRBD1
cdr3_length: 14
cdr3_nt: TGTGCCAGCAGTTACCGGGGGGACAGGGACGAGCAGTACTTC
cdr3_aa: CASSYRGDRDEQYF

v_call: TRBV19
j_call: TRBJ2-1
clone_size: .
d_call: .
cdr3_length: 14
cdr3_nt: TGTGCCAGAGCTACTTGCCTAAGGGACAATGAGCAGTTCTTC
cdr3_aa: CARATCLRDNEQFF

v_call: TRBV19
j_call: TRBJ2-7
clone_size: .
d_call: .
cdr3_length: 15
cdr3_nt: TGTGCCAGTAGTATAGAGTCCAGGGGAGGAGACGAGCAGTACTTC
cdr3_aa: CASSIESRGGDEQYF

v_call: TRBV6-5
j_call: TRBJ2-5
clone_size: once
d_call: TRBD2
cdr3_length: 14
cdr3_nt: TGTGCCAGCACCATGGGACGGGAGGTGGAGACCCAGTACTTC
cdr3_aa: CASTMGREVETQYF

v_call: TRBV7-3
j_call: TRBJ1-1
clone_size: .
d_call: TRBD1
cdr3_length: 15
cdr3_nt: TGTGCCAGCAGCCCCTACCCGGGACAGGGAACTGAAGCTTTCTTT
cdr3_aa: CASSPYPGQGTEAFF

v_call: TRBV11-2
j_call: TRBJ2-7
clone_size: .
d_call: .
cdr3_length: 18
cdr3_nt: TGTGCCAGCAGCTCCCTTTCCAGGGAAAAAAGGTCGGCCTACGAGCAGTACTTC
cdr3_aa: CASSSLSREKRSAYEQYF

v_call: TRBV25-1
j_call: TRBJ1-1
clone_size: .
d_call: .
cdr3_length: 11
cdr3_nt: TGTGCCACCCAAAGGGGGGGTGAAGCTTTCTTT
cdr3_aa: CATQRGGEAFF

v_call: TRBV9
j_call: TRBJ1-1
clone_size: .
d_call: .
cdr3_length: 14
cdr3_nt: TGTGCCAGCAGCGCTACGGGACAGAACACTGAAGCTTTCTTT
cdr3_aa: CASSATGQNTEAFF

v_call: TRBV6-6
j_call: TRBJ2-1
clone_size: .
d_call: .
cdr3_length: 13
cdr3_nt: TGTGCCAGCAGTTTCCCTGACTACAATGAGCAGTTCTTC
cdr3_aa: CASSFPDYNEQFF

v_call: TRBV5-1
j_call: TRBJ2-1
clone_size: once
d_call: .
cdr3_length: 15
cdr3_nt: TGCGCCAGCAGCTTGGCACAGGTGGGGCTCAATGAGCAGTTCTTC
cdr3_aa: CASSLAQVGLNEQFF

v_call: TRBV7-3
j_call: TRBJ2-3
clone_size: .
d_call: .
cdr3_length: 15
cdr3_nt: TGTGCCAGCAGCCGAACAGGCCGCGGCACAGATACGCAGTATTTT
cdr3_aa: CASSRTGRGTDTQYF

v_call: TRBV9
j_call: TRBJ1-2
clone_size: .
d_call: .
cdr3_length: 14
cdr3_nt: TGTGCCAGCAGCGTAGCGGCCTTAAGTTACGGCTACACCTTC
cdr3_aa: CASSVAALSYGYTF

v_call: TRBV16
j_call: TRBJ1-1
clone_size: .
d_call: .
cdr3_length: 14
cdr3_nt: TGTGCCAGCAGCCAATCAGGGACCCAAGGTCGGGCTTTCTTT
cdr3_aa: CASSQSGTQGRAFF

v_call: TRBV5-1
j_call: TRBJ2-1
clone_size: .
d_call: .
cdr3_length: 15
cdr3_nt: TGCGCCAGCAGCCCCGTCCTGAGCTCCTACAATGAGCAGTTCTTC
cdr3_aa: CASSPVLSSYNEQFF

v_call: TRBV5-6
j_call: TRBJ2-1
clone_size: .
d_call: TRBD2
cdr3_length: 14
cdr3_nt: TGTGCCAGCAGCCCGCCGGGGGGGCACAATGAGCAGTTCTTC
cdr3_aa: CASSPPGGHNEQFF

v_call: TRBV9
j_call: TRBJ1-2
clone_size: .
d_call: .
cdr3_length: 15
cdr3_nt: TGTGCCAGCAGCGTTGGGTTTCCCCGCAACTATGGCTACACCTTC
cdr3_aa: CASSVGFPRNYGYTF

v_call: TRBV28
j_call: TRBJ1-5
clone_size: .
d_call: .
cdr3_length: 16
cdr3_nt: TGTGCCAGCAGTTCCGCCTCGGGGACTCTTGATCAGCCCCAGCATTTT
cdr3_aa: CASSSASGTLDQPQHF

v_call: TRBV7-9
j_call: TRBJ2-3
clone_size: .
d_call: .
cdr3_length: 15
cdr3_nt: TGTGCCAGCAGCCCGGGGACGATAAGCACAGATACGCAGTATTTT
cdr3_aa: CASSPGTISTDTQYF

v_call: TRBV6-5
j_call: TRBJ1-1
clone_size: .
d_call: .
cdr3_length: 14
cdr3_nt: TGTGCCAGCCTAAGACCGGGGCCATACCGTGAAGCTTTCTTT
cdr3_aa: CASLRPGPYREAFF

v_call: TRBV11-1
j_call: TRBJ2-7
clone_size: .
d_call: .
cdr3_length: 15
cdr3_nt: TGTGCCAGCAGTAGGCAGGCCAGTTCATCCTACGAGCAGTACTTC
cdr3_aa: CASSRQASSSYEQYF

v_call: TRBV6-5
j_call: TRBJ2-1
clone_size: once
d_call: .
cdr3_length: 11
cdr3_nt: TGTGCCAGCAGTGACAACAATGAGCAGTTCTTC
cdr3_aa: CASSDNNEQFF

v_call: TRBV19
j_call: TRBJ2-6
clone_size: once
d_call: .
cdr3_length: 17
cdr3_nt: TGTGCCAGCTTACCGGGACACCTCCTCTCTGGGGCCAACGTCCTGACTTTC
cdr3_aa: CASLPGHLLSGANVLTF

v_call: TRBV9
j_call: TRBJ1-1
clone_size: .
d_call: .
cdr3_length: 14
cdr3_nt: TGTGCCAGCAGCCTCACTTTGGTGAACACTGAAGCTTTCTTT
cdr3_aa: CASSLTLVNTEAFF

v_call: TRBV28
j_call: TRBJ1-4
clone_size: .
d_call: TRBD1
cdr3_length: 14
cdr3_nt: TGTGCCAGCAGTTGGGGACAGGGCAACGAAAAACTGTTTTTT
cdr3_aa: CASSWGQGNEKLFF

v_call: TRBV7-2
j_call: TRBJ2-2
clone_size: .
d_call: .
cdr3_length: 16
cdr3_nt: TGTGCCAGCAGCTTAGGAGGGGGGTCTGGGACCGGGGAGCTGTTTTTT
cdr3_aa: CASSLGGGSGTGELFF

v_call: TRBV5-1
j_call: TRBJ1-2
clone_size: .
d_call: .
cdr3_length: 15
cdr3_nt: TGCGCCAGCAGCCCAGGACAGTCCATTGAGAGTGGCTACACCTTC
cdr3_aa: CASSPGQSIESGYTF

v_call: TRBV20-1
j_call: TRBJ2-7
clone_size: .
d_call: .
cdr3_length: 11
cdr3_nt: TGCAGTGCTAGATACTCTCCCGAGCAGTACTTC
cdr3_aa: CSARYSPEQYF

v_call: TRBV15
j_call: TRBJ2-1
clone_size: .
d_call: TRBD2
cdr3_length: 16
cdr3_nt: TGTGCCACCAGCAGAGAAGGGACTAGCGGATCCAATGAGCAGTTCTTC
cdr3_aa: CATSREGTSGSNEQFF

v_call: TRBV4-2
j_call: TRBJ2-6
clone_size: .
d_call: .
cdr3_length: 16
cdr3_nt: TGTGCCAGCAGCCAAGATTACTACTCTGGGGCCAACGTCCTGACTTTC
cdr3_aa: CASSQDYYSGANVLTF

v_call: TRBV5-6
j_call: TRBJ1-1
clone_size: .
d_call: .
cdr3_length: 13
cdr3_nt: TGTGCCAGCAGCCCAGGGGTAGGGGCCCTCTCTTTCTTT
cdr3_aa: CASSPGVGALSFF

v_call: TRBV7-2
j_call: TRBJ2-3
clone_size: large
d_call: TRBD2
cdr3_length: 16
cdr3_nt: TGTGCCAGCAGCTCAAGGAGCGGGGGGGCCGGAAATACGCAGTATTTT
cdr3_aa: CASSSRSGGAGNTQYF

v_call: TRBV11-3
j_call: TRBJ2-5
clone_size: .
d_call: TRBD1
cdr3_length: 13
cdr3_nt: TGTGCCAGCAGACGGACAGGGGGGGAGACCCAGTACTTC
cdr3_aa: CASRRTGGETQYF

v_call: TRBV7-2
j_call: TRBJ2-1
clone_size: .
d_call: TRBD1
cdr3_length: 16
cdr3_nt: TGTGCCAGCAGCTCCGATCGGGACAGGGGAGGCAATGAGCAGTTCTTC
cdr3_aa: CASSSDRDRGGNEQFF